The clone carrying this T cell receptor beta chain was detected a few times. Its antigen is unidentified. Being free of ophthalmopathy for 18 months of follow-up defined stable hyperthyroidism. Among the exclusions were patients with other autoimmune diseases, uncontrolled infections, pregnancy or lactation. This entry is derived from a study of Graves' ophthalmopathy and Graves' hyperthyroidism. General study findings and limits: Classification of ophthalmopathy versus stable hyperthyroidism by a 13-signature model yielded roughly 86% sensitivity and about 83% specificity.

CDR3 length equals 14 residues. Trimming took off 6 bases at V and 2 bases at J, with 14 bases between the two ends. Amplification from RNA transcripts yielded the TCR beta CDR3 regions. A first-round RT-PCR used HTBI primers, followed by a second-round multiplex PCR. From the multiplex PCR reads, TCRdb called clonotypes with MiXCR, one entry per CDR3 protein. This sample has hundreds of thousands of distinct CDR3 sequences, with about 24% found just once. The sequenced sample consisted of peripheral blood. V and J are TRBV12-3 or TRBV12-4 and TRBJ2-7; possible D gene TRBD1, 6 bases. The sequence was collected from a young woman with stable Graves' hyperthyroidism. Some clones in this sample may be carry-over from other donors' samples. Here the CDR3 reads CASSPGTWAYEQYF. The CDR3 DNA reads as TGTGCCAGCAGCCCCGGGACATGGGCCTACGAGCAGTACTTC.